Below are 8 T cell receptor beta chains sequenced from a single sample in a study of T cell repertoires in cytomegalovirus infection. These receptors lack a known antigen. In TCRdb, the reads were re-called with MiXCR into one record per CDR3 protein. The sample includes over 100,000 distinct CDR3 sequences, 10% of them seen just once. Sequencing used PBMCs, sequenced either directly or after in vitro stimulation (not recorded which). The receptors were sampled from a human donor in good health (CMV status not recorded). Some clones in this sample may be carry-over from other donors' samples.

This clonotype was detected ten times or more. This chain uses TRBV7-9 with TRBJ2-1, with TRBD2 matching 11 bases. Trimming cost V 2 bases and J 2 bases; bases outside gene matches: 2. The CDR3 is 16 residues long. Germline V gene data show CDR1 as SEHNR and CDR2 as FQNEAQ (reference sequence). The CDR3 protein is CASSLMGLAAYNEQFF. CDR3 coding DNA: TGTGCCAGCAGCTTAATGGGACTAGCGGCCTACAATGAGCAGTTCTTC.

The sample holds many counts of this clonotype. The chain is built from TRBV7-9 and TRBJ2-1; 9 nucleotides align to TRBD2. J lost 0 bases, V lost 2 bases, and 5 bases had no gene match. The germline V gene encodes CDR1 SEHNR and CDR2 FQNEAQ (reference sequence). This CDR3 is 17 amino acids long. The CDR3 sequence is CASSLIPSGNSYNEQFF. CDR3 bases: TGTGCCAGCAGCTTAATTCCTAGCGGGAACTCCTACAATGAGCAGTTCTTC.

This clonotype was counted only a few times. The rearrangement joins TRBV7-9 to TRBJ2-1; possible D gene TRBD2, 6 bases. The CDR3 spans 15 residues. CDR1 and CDR2 from the germline V gene are SEHNR and FQNEAQ (reference sequence). V lost 3 bases and J lost 8, with 17 bases in between. CDR3 sequence (DNA): TGTGCCAGCAGCTTTGAGAACTCGGGGGTAGATGAGCAGTTCTTC. This codes for CASSFENSGVDEQFF.

CDR3 protein: CASSINYGYTF. The CDR3 nucleotides read TGTGCCAGTAGTATCAACTATGGCTACACCTTC. V usage is TRBV19 and J usage is TRBJ1-2; D call uncertain. CDR3 length equals 11 residues. V was trimmed by 3 bases and J by 2 bases, leaving 1 base between them. Per the germline V gene, CDR1 is LNHDA and CDR2 is SQIVND (reference sequence).

This clonotype was recorded at least ten times. The chain has TRBV5-5 and TRBJ1-5, with a tentative D call TRBD1 (5 bases). Deletions cut 2 bases from V and 0 bases from J, with 15 bases between. CDR1 and CDR2 from the germline V gene are SGHKS and YYEKEE (reference sequence). This CDR3 is 17 amino acids long. The chain's CDR3 is CASSFSSGPDSNQPQHF. CDR3 DNA sequence: TGTGCCAGCAGCTTTTCTTCGGGACCCGATAGCAATCAGCCCCAGCATTTT.

This clonotype was detected only a few times. V and J are TRBV6-1 and TRBJ2-7; D is unclear. The CDR3 extends over 11 amino acids. Germline lookup yields CDR1 MNHNS and CDR2 SASEGT. V was cut by 6 bases and J by 6 bases, with 9 bases left in between. CDR3 sequence: CASRGGPEQYF. In DNA, the CDR3 is TGTGCCAGCAGAGGTGGCCCCGAGCAGTACTTC.

V usage is TRBV7-3 and J usage is TRBJ1-2; 9 nucleotides line up with TRBD1. Germline-derived CDR1 and CDR2 are SGHTA and FQGTGA. Trimming took 5 bases from V and 1 from J; bases not matched to a gene: 5. The CDR3 consists of 15 residues. The CDR3 coding sequence is TGTGCCAGCAGCCCCGGACAGGGGAATAACTATGGCTACACCTTC. Translation gives CASSPGQGNNYGYTF.

Concerning this clonotype: At one of its ends the junction is not consistent with the germline gene, which may arise from a read error. This rearrangement joins TRBV27 to TRBJ2-3; TRBD1 agrees at 7 bases. The germline V gene encodes CDR1 MNHEY and CDR2 SMNVEV (reference sequence). The CDR3 spans 14 residues. The DNA of the CDR3 is TGTGCCAGCAGACGTCGGACAGGCACAGGTACGCAGTATTTT. Its protein product is CASRRRTGTGTQYF.